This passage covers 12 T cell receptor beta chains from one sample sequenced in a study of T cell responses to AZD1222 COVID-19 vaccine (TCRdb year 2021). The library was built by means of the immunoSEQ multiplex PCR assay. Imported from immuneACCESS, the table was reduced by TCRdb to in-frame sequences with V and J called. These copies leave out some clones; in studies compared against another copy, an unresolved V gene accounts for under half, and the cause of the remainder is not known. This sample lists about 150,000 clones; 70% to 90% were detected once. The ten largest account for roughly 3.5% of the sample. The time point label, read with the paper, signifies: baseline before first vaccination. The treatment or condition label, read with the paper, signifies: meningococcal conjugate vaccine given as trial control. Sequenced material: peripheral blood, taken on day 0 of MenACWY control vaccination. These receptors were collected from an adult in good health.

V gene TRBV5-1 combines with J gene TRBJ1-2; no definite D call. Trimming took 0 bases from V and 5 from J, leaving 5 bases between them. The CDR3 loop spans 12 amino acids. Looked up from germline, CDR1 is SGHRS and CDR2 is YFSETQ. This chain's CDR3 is CASSLDRYGYTF. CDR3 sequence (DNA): TGCGCCAGCAGCTTGGACCGGTATGGCTACACCTTC.

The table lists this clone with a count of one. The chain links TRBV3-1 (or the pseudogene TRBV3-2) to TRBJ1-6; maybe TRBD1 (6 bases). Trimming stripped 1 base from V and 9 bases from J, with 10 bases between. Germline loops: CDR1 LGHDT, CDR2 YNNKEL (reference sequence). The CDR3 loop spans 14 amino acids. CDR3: CASSQVRGRSPLHF. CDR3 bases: TGTGCCAGCAGCCAAGTTCGGGGGCGTTCACCCCTCCACTTT.

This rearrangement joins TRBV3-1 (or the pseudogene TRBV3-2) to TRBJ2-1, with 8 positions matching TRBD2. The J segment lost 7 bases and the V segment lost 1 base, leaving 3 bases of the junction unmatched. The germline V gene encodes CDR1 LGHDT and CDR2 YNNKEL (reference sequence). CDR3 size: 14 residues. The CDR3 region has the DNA TGTGCCAGCAGCCAAGCATTAGCGGGAAATGAGCAGTTCTTC. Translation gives CASSQALAGNEQFF.

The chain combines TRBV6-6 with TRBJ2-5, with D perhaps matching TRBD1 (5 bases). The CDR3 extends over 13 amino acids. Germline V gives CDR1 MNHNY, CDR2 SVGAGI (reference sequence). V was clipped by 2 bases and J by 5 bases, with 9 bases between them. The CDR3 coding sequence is TGTGCCAGCAGTTACGGGTCAGGGGAGACCCAGTACTTC. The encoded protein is CASSYGSGETQYF.

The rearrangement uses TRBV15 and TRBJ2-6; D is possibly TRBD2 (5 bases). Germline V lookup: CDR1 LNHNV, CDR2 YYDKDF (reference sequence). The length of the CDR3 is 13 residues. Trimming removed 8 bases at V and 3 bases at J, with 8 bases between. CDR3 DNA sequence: TGTGCCACCGCGAGGGTTGGGGCCAACGTCCTGACTTTC. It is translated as CATARVGANVLTF.

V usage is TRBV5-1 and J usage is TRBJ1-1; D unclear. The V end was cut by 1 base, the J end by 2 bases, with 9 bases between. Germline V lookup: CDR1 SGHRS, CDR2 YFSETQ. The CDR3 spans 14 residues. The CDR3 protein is CASSLWPSNTEAFF. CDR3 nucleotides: TGCGCCAGCAGCTTGTGGCCCTCTAACACTGAAGCTTTCTTT.

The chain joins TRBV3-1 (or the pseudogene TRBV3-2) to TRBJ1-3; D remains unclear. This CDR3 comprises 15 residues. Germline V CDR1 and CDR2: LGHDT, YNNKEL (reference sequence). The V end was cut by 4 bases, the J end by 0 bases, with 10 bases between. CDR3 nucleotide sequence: TGTGCCAGCAGCCCGAAGATGAGCTCTGGAAACACCATATATTTT. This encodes CASSPKMSSGNTIYF.

Here the CDR3 reads CASSPRDRLYNEQFF. The CDR3 coding sequence is TGTGCCAGTAGTCCCCGGGACAGACTCTACAATGAGCAGTTCTTC. The V and J genes are TRBV19 and TRBJ2-1, with 7 bases that match TRBD1. Per germline, CDR1 LNHDA and CDR2 SQIVND (reference sequence). V lost 5 bases to trimming and J lost 3 bases; unmatched junction nucleotides: 7. The CDR3 is 15 amino acids.

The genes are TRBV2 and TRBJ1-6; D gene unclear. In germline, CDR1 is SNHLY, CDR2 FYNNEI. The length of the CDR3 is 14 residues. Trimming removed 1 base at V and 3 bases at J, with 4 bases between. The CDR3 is CASSEDGYNSPLHF. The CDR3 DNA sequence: TGTGCCAGCAGTGAAGATGGCTATAATTCACCCCTCCACTTT. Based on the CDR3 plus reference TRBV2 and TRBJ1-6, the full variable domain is EPEVTQTPSHQVTQMGQEVILRCVPISNHLYFYWYRQILGQKVEFLVSFYNNEISEKSEIFDDQFSVERPDGSNFTLKIRSTKLEDSAMYFCASSEDGYNSPLHFGNGTRLTVT.

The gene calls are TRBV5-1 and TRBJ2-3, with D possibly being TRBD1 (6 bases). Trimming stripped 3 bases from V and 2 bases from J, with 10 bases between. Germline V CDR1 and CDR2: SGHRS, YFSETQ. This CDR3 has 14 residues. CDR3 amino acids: CASSWDTDTDTQYF. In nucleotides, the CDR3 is TGCGCCAGCAGCTGGGACACCGACACAGATACGCAGTATTTT.

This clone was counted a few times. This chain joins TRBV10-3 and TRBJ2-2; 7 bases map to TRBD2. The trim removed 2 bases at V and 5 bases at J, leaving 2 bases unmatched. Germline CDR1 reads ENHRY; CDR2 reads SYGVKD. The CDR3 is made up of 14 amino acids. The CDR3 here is CAISEQRETGELFF. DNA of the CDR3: TGTGCCATCAGTGAGCAGCGGGAAACCGGGGAGCTGTTTTTT.

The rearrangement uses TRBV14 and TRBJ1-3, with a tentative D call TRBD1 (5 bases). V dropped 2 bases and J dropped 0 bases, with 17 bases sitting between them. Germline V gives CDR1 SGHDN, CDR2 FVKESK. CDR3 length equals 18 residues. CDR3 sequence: CASSQKAGPISSGNTIYF. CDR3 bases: TGTGCCAGCAGCCAAAAGGCAGGGCCGATTAGCTCTGGAAACACCATATATTTT.